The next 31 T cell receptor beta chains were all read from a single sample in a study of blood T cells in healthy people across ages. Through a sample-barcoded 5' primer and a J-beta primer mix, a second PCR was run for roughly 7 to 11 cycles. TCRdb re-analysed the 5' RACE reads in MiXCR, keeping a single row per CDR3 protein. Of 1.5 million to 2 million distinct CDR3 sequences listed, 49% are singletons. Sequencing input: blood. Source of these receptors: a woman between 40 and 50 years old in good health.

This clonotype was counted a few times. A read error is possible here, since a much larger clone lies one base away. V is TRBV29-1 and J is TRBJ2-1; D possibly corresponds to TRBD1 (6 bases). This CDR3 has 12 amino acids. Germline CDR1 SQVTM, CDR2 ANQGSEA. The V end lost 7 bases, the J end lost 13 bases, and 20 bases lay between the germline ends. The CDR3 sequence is CSEGVIGETQFF. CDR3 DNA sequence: TGCAGCGAGGGGGTAATTGGAGAGACCCAGTTCTTC.

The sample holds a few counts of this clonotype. The CDR3 DNA reads TGTGCCATCAGTGGGGACAAGCAATCCAATGAGCAGTTCTTC. Translating gives CAISGDKQSNEQFF. V and J are TRBV10-3 and TRBJ2-1; tentative D call: TRBD1 (6 bases). CDR1 and CDR2 (germline): ENHRY, SYGVKD. With 4 bases removed from V and 6 bases from J, the gap between germline ends came to 13 bases. The CDR3 totals 14 residues.

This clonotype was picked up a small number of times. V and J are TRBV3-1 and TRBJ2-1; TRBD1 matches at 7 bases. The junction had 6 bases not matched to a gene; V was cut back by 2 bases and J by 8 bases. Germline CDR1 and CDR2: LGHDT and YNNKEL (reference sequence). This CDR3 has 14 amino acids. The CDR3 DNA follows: TGTGCCAGCAGCCAACGTGGGACAGACCATGAGCAGTTCTTC. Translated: CASSQRGTDHEQFF.

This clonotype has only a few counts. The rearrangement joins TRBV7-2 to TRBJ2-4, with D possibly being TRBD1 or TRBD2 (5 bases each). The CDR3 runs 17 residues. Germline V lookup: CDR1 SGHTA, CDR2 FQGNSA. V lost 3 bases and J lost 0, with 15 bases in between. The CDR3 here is CASSFSGDGLAKNIQYF. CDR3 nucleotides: TGTGCCAGCAGCTTTTCCGGGGACGGGCTAGCCAAAAACATTCAGTACTTC.

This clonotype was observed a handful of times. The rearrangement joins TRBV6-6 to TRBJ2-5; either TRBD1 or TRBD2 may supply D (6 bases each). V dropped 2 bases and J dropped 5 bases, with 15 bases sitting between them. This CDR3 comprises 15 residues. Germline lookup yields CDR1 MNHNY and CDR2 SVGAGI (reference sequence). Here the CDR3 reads CASSYGGTFMETQYF. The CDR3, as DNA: TGTGCCAGCAGTTACGGGGGGACATTCATGGAGACCCAGTACTTC.

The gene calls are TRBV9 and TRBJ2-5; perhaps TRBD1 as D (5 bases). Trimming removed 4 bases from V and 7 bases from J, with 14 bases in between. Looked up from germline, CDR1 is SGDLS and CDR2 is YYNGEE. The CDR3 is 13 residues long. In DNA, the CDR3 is TGTGCCAGCAGCATAGATACAAGGGGGACCCAGTACTTC. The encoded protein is CASSIDTRGTQYF.

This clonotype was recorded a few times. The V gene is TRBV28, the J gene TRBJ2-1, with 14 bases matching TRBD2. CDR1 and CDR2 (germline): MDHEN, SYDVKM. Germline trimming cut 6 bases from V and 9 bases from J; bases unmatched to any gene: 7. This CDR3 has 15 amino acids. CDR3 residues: CASRLGLAGGVEQFF. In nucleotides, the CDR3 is TGTGCCAGCAGATTAGGACTAGCGGGGGGTGTTGAGCAGTTCTTC.

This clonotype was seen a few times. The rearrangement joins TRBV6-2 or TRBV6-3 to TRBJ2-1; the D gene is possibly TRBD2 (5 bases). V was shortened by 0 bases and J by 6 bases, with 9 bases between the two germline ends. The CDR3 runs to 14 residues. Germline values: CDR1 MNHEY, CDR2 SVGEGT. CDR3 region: CASSYSSRGNEQFF. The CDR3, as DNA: TGTGCCAGCAGTTACTCGTCACGGGGCAATGAGCAGTTCTTC.

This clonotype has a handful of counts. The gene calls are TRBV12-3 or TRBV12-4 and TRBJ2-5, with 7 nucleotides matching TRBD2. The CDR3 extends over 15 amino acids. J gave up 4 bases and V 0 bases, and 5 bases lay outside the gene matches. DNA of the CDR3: TGTGCCAGCAGTTTAGCGGGAGGGGTTGGAGAGACCCAGTACTTC. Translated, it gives CASSLAGGVGETQYF.

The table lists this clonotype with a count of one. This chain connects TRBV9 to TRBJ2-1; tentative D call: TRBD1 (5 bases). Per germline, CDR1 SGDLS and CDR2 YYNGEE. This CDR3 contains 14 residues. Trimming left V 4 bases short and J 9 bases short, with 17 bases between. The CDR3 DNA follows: TGTGCCAGCAGCTTATCGTCAGGGAAAGGTGAGCAGTTCTTC. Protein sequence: CASSLSSGKGEQFF.

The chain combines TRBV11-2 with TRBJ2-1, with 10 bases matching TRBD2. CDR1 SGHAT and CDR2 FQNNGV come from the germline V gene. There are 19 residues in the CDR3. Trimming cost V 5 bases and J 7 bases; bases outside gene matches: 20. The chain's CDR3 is CASSLVKLAGPSGENEQFF. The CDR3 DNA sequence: TGTGCCAGCAGCCTAGTTAAACTAGCGGGGCCGAGCGGGGAAAATGAGCAGTTCTTC.

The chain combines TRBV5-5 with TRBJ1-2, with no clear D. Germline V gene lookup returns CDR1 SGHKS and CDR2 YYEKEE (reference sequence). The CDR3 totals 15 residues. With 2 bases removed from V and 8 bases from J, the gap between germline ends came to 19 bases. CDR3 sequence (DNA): TGTGCCAGCAGCTTCCCCGGAGTGGGAGGCAGCGGCTACACCTTC. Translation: CASSFPGVGGSGYTF.

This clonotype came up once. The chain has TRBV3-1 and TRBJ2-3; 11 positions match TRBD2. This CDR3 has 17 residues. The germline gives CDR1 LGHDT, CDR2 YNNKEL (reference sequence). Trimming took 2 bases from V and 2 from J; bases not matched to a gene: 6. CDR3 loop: CASSQYQTSGVTDTQYF. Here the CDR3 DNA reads TGTGCCAGCAGCCAATATCAGACTAGCGGGGTCACAGATACGCAGTATTTT.

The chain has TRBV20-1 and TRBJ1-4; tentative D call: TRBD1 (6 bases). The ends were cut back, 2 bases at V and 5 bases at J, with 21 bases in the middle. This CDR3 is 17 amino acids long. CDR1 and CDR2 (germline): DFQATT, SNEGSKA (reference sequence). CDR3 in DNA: TGCAGTGCTAGAACGCCAGGGGACCCCCAGGGGAATGAAAAACTGTTTTTT. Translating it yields CSARTPGDPQGNEKLFF.

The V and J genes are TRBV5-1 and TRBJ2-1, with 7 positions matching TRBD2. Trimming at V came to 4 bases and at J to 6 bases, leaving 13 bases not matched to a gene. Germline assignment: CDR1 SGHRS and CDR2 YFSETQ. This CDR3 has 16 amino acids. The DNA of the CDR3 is TGCGCCAGCAGCCCCACCCGGGACTACACCCTCAATGAGCAGTTCTTC. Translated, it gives CASSPTRDYTLNEQFF.

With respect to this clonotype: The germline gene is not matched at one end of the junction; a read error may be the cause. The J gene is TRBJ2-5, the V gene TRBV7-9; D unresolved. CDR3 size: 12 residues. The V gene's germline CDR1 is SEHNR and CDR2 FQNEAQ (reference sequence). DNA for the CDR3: TGTTCCAGCAGCCCCCCGCGCGAGACCCAGTACTTC. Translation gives CSSSPPRETQYF.

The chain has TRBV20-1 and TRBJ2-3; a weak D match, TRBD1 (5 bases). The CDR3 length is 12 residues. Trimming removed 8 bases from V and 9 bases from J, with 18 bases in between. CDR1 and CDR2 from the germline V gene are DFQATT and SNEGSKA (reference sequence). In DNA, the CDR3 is TGCAGTACCATCACTGGGGCGGACACGCAGTATTTT. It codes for CSTITGADTQYF.

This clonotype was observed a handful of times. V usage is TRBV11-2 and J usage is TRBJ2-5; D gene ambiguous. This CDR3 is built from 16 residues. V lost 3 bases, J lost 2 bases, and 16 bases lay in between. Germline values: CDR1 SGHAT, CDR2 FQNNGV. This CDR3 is CASSFPGWAGQETQYF. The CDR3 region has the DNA TGTGCCAGCAGCTTCCCCGGTTGGGCAGGTCAAGAGACCCAGTACTTC.

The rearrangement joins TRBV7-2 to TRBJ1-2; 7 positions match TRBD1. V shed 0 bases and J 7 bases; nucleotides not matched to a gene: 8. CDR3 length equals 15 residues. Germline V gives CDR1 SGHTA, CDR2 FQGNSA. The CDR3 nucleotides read TGTGCCAGCAGCTTAGCGGGGCAGGGGGGGAGTGGCTACACCTTC. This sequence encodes CASSLAGQGGSGYTF.

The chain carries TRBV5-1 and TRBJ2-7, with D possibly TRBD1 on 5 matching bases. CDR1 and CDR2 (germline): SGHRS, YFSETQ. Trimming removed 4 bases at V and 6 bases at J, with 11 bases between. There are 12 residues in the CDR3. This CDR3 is CASSPDSPEQYF. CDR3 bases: TGCGCCAGCAGCCCTGACAGTCCCGAGCAGTACTTC.

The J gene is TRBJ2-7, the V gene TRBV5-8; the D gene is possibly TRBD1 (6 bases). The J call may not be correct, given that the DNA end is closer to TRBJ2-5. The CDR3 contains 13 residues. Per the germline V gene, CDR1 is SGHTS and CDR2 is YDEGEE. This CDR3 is CASNMDSEETQYF. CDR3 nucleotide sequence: TGTGCCAGCAACATGGACAGTGAAGAGACCCAGTACTTC.

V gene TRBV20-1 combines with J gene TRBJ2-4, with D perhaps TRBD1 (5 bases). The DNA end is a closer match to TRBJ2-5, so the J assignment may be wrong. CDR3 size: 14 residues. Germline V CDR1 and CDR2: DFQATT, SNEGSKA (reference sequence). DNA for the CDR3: TGCAGTGCGCCGAGTTTGCAGGGTAGAGAGACCCAGTACTTC. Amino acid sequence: CSAPSLQGRETQYF.

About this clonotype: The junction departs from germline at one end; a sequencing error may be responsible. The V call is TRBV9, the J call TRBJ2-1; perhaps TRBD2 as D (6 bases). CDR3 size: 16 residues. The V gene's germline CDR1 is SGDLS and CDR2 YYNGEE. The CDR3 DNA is TGTGCCAGCAGCGTAGCGGCTAGCGAGAGATACAATAAGCAGTTCTTC. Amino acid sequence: CASSVAASERYNKQFF.

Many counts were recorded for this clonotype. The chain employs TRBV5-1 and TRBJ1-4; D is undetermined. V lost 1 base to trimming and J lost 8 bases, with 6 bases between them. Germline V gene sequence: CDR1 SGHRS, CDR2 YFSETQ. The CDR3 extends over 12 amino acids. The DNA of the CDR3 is TGCGCCAGCAGCTTGAACGGAGAAAAACTGTTTTTT. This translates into CASSLNGEKLFF.

In nucleotides, the CDR3 is TGTGCCAGCGGCTCCTCTGGGACAGGACGGGATACGCAGTATTTT. Translation gives CASGSSGTGRDTQYF. V and J are TRBV7-2 and TRBJ2-3; 8 nucleotides line up with TRBD1. Germline values: CDR1 SGHTA, CDR2 FQGNSA. This CDR3 is 15 amino acids long. J lost 6 bases, V lost 8 bases, and 13 bases had no gene match. The entire variable domain, with the rest obtained from reference TRBV7-2 and TRBJ2-3, is as follows: GAGVSQSPSNKVTEKGKDVELRCDPISGHTALYWYRQSLGQGLEFLIYFQGNSAPDKSGLPSDRFSAERTGGSVSTLTIQRTQQEDSAVYLCASGSSGTGRDTQYFGPGTRLTVL.

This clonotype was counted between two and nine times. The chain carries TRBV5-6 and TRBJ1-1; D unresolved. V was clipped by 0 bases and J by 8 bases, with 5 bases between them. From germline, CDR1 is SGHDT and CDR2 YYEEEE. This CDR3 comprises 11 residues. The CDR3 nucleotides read TGTGCCAGCAGCTTGGCCGAGGAAGCTTTCTTT. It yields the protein CASSLAEEAFF.

CDR3: CASSLFAGKETQYF. CDR3 coding DNA: TGTGCCAGCAGTTTATTTGCAGGGAAAGAGACCCAGTACTTC. This chain joins TRBV27 and TRBJ2-7; D is perhaps TRBD1 (5 bases). Near its end, the DNA agrees better with TRBJ2-5, so the J call may be wrong. CDR1 and CDR2 from the germline V gene are MNHEY and SMNVEV (reference sequence). The CDR3 has 14 amino acids.

The chain's CDR3 is CASSQEPANEQFF. The CDR3 region has the DNA TGTGCCAGCAGCCAAGAGCCAGCCAATGAGCAGTTCTTC. The J gene is TRBJ2-1, the V gene TRBV14; D ambiguous. Germline-derived CDR1 and CDR2 are SGHDN and FVKESK. This CDR3 is built from 13 residues. V was trimmed by 0 bases and J by 6 bases, leaving 6 bases between them.

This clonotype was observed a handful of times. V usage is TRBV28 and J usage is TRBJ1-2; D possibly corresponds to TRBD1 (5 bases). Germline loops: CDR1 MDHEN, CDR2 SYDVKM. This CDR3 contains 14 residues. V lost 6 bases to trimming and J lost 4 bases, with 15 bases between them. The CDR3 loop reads CASSRHKRGYGYTF. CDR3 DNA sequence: TGTGCCAGCAGCCGTCATAAGAGGGGCTATGGCTACACCTTC.

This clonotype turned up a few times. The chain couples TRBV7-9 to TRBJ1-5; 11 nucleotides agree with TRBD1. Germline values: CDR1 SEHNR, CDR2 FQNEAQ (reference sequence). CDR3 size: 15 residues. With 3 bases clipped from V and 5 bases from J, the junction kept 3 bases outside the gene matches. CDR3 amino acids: CASSLGTGGYQPQHF. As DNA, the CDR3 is TGTGCCAGCAGCTTGGGGACAGGGGGATATCAGCCCCAGCATTTT.

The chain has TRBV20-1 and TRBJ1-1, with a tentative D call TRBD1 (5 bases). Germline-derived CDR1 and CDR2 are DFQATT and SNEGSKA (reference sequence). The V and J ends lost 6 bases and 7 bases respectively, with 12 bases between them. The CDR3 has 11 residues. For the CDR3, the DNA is TGCAGTGCGTTGGGACGGATTGAAGCTTTCTTT. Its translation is CSALGRIEAFF.